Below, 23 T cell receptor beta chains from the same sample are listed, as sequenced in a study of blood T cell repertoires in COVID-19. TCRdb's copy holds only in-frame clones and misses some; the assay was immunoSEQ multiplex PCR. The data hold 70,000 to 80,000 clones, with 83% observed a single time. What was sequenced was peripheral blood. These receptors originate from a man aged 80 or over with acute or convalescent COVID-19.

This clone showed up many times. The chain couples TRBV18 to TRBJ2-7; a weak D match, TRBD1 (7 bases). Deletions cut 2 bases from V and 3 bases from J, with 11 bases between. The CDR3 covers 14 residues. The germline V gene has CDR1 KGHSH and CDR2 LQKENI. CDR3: CASSPAGQYYEQYF. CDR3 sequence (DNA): TGTGCCAGCTCACCAGCGGGACAGTACTACGAGCAGTACTTC.

The CDR3 sequence is CASSPSESSSGQPQHF. The DNA of the CDR3 is TGTGCCAGCTCACCCTCAGAATCGAGTTCAGGTCAGCCCCAGCATTTT. This chain connects TRBV18 to TRBJ1-5; D call uncertain. Trimming removed 3 bases from V and 6 bases from J, with 18 bases in between. CDR1 and CDR2 from the germline V gene are KGHSH and LQKENI. The CDR3 runs 16 residues.

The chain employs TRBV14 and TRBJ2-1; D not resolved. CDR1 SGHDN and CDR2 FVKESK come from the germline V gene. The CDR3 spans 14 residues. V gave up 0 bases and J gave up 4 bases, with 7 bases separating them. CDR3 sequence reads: CASSQDLLYNEQFF. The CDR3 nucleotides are TGTGCCAGCAGCCAAGATTTACTATACAATGAGCAGTTCTTC.

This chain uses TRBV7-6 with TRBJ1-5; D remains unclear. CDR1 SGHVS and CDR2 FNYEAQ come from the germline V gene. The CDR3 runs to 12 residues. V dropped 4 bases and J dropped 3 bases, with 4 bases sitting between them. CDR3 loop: CASSSYNQPQHF. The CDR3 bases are TGTGCCAGCAGCTCTTACAATCAGCCCCAGCATTTT.

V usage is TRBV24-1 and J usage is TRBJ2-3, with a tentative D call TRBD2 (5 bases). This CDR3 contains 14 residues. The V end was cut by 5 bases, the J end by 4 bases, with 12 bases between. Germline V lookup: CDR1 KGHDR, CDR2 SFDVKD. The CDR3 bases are TGTGCCACCAGTGTCCGGGGAACGGCAGATACGCAGTATTTT. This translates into CATSVRGTADTQYF.

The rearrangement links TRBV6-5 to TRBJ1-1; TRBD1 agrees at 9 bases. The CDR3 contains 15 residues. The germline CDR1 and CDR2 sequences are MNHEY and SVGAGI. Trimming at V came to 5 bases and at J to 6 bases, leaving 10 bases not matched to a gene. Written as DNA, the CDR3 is TGTGCCAGCAGTAACCACAGGGGGCTCGGGGCTGAAGCTTTCTTT. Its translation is CASSNHRGLGAEAFF.

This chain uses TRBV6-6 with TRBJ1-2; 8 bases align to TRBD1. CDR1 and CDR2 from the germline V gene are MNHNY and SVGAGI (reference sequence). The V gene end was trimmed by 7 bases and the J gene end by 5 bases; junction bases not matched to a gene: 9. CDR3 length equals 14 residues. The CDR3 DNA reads TGTGCCAGCACCGGGACAGGACTCGCTTATGGCTACACCTTC. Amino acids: CASTGTGLAYGYTF.

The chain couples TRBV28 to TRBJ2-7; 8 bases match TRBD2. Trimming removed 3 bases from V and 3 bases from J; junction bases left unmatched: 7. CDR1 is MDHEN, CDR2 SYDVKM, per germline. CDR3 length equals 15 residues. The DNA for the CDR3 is TGTGCCAGCAGTTTTAGGGTAGCGGGACTCTACGAGCAGTACTTC. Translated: CASSFRVAGLYEQYF. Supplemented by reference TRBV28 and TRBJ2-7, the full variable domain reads DVKVTQSSRYLVKRTGEKVFLECVQDMDHENMFWYRQDPGLGLRLIYFSYDVKMKEKGDIPEGYSVSREKKERFSLILESASTNQTSMYLCASSFRVAGLYEQYFGPGTRLTVT.

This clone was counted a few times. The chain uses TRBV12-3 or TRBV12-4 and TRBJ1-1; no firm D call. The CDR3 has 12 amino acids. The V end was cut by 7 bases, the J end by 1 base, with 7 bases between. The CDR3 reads CASNPGNTEAFF. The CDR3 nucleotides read TGTGCCAGCAACCCAGGGAACACTGAAGCTTTCTTT.

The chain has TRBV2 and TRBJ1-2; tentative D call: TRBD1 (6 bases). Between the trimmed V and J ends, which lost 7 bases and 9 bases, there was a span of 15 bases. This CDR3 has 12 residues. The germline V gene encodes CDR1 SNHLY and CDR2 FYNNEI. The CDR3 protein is CASTRTRDSYTF. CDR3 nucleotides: TGTGCCAGCACTCGTACCCGGGACAGCTACACCTTC.

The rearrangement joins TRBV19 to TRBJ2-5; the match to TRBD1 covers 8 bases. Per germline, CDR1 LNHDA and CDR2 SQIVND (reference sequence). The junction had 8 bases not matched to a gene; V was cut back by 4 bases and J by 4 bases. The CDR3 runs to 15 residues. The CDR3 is CASSKTGAVGETQYF. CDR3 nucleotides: TGTGCCAGTAGTAAGACAGGGGCGGTAGGAGAGACCCAGTACTTC. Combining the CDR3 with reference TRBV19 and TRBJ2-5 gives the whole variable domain DGGITQSPKYLFRKEGQNVTLSCEQNLNHDAMYWYRQDPGQGLRLIYYSQIVNDFQKGDIAEGYSVSREKKESFPLTVTSAQKNPTAFYLCASSKTGAVGETQYFGPGTRLLVL.

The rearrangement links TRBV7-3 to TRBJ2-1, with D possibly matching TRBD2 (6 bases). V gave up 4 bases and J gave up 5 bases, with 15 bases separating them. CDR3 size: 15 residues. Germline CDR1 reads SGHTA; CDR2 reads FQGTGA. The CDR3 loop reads CASSSTGVGDNEQFF. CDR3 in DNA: TGTGCCAGCAGCTCCACGGGAGTAGGTGACAATGAGCAGTTCTTC.

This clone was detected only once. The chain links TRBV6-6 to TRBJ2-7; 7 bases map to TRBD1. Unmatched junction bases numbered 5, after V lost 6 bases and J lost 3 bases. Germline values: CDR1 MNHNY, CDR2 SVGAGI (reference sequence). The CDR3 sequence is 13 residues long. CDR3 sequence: CASRRTGVYEQYF. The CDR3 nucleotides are TGTGCCAGCAGAAGGACAGGTGTCTACGAGCAGTACTTC.

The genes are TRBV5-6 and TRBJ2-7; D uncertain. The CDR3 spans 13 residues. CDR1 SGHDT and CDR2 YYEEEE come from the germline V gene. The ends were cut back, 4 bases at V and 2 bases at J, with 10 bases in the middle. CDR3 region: CASSRGSAYEQYF. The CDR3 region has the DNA TGTGCCAGCAGCCGAGGTTCAGCCTACGAGCAGTACTTC.

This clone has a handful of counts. CDR3 bases: TGCGCCAGCAGCCGAACCGTAGAGTATGGCTACACCTTC. The encoded protein is CASSRTVEYGYTF. The chain uses TRBV5-1 and TRBJ1-2, with D unresolved. Germline CDR1 SGHRS, CDR2 YFSETQ. CDR3 size: 13 residues. Deletions cut 4 bases from V and 5 bases from J, with 12 bases between.

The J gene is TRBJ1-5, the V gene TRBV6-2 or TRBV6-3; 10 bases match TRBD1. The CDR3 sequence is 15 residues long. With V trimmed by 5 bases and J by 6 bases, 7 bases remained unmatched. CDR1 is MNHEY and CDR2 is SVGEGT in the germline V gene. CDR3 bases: TGTGCCAGCAGTAATCGACAGGGGGCAGGTCAGCCCCAGCATTTT. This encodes CASSNRQGAGQPQHF.

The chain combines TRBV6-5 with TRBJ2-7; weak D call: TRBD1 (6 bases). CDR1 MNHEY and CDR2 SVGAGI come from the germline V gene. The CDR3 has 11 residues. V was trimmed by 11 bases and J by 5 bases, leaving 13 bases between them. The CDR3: CAGSNRDEQYF. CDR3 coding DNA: TGTGCCGGATCAAACAGGGACGAGCAGTACTTC.

The CDR3 DNA follows: TGTGCCACCAGTGAACCGGGGACTAGCGGGAGTATCGTGTACAATGAGCAGTTCTTC. This sequence encodes CATSEPGTSGSIVYNEQFF. The rearrangement uses TRBV24-1 and TRBJ2-1; 14 positions agree with TRBD2. The junction had 11 bases not matched to a gene; V was cut back by 4 bases and J by 4 bases. This CDR3 has 19 amino acids. Germline V gene sequence: CDR1 KGHDR, CDR2 SFDVKD.

CDR3 nucleotides: TGTGCCAGTAGTCTGACTAGCGGGGGCTACAATGAGCAGTTCTTC. Its translation is CASSLTSGGYNEQFF. The chain carries TRBV19 and TRBJ2-1; 12 bases are shared with TRBD2. CDR3 length: 15 residues. CDR1 LNHDA and CDR2 SQIVND come from the germline V gene (reference sequence). V dropped 5 bases and J dropped 3; count of bases not matched to a gene: 2.

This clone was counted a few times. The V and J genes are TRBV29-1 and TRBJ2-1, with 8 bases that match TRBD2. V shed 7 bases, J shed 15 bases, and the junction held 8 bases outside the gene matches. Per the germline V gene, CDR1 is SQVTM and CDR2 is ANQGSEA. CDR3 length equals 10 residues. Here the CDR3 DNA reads TGCAGCGCCTACTATAGCGGGGTGTTCTTC. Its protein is CSAYYSGVFF.

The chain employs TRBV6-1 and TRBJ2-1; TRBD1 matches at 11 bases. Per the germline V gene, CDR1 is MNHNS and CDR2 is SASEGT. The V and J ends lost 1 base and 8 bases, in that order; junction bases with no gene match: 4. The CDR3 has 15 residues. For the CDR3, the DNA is TGTGCCAGCAGTGAAGGAGGGACAGGGGGAGATGAGCAGTTCTTC. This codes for CASSEGGTGGDEQFF.

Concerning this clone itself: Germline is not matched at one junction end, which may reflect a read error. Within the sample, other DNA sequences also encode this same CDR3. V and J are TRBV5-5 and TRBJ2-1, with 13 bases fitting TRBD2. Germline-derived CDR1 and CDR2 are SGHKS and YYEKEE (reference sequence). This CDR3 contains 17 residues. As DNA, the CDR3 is TGTGCTAGCAGCCGGACTAGCGGGAGTACGGGCGACAATGAGCAGTTCTTC. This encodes CASSRTSGSTGDNEQFF.

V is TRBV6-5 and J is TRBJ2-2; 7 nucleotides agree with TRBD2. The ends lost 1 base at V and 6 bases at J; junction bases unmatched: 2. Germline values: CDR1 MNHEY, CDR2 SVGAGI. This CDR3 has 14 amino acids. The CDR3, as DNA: TGTGCCAGCAGTTACTGGGGGGGATCCGGGGAGCTGTTTTTT. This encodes CASSYWGGSGELFF.